These T cell receptor beta chains were read from a single sample in a study of T cell responses to AZD1222 COVID-19 vaccine. Some clones are missing from TCRdb's copy, which holds only in-frame ones; the method was immunoSEQ multiplex PCR. Of about 130,000 clones in the sample, approximately 92% were seen once. Sample: peripheral blood, taken 28 days after the second AZD1222 dose. The receptors originated from an adult who received the AZD1222 COVID-19 vaccine. Each CDR3 is given with its conserved first and last residue. A D gene is named only where the DNA matches it firmly. Expanded clones are given a class, and other clones once, few, many or no size at all.

TRBV6-6	NA	TRBJ1-2	NA	CASSYDSYGYTF	TGTGCCAGCAGTTACGACAGCTATGGCTACACCTTC
TRBV7-9	NA	TRBJ1-2	NA	CASSLVAGRAGYGYTF	TGTGCCAGCAGCTTAGTAGCGGGCCGGGCGGGGTATGGCTACACCTTC
TRBV6-5	TRBD1	TRBJ1-4	NA	CASSLQGGNEKLFF	TGTGCCAGCAGTTTACAGGGGGGGAATGAAAAACTGTTTTTT
TRBV5-5	NA	TRBJ2-5	NA	CASSLVGTFQETQYF	TGTGCCAGCAGCTTGGTGGGGACATTCCAAGAGACCCAGTACTTC
TRBV4-3	TRBD1	TRBJ1-6	NA	CASSQDLQGTSSYNSPLHF	TGCGCCAGCAGCCAAGATCTACAGGGGACCAGCTCCTATAATTCACCCCTCCACTTT
TRBV5-1	NA	TRBJ2-3	NA	CASSSDRTSTDTQYF	TGCGCCAGCAGCTCAGACAGGACTAGCACAGATACGCAGTATTTT
TRBV7-8	NA	TRBJ2-5	once	CASSLFTETQYF	TGTGCCAGCAGCTTATTTACGGAGACCCAGTACTTC
TRBV9	TRBD1	TRBJ1-3	NA	CASSAITGVSGNTIYF	TGTGCCAGCAGCGCCATTACAGGGGTCTCTGGAAACACCATATATTTT
TRBV27	TRBD2	TRBJ2-5	once	CASSPGSLAGVTGGETQYF	TGTGCCAGCAGTCCCGGTTCGCTAGCGGGAGTCACGGGGGGAGAGACCCAGTACTTC
TRBV9	NA	TRBJ2-2	NA	CASSSRGVVGTGELFF	TGTGCCAGCAGCTCCCGTGGGGTAGTCGGGACCGGGGAGCTGTTTTTT
TRBV15	NA	TRBJ1-4	NA	CATSRDPGRNEKLFF	TGTGCCACCAGCAGAGATCCGGGGCGAAATGAAAAACTGTTTTTT
TRBV6-5	NA	TRBJ1-5	NA	CASSYSYSNQPQHF	TGTGCCAGCAGTTACTCATATAGCAATCAGCCCCAGCATTTT
TRBV7-3	TRBD2	TRBJ2-2	NA	CASSLGLAGATGELFF	TGTGCCAGCAGCTTAGGACTAGCGGGAGCCACCGGGGAGCTGTTTTTT
TRBV4-1	TRBD1	TRBJ1-6	NA	CASSQDGTAKNSPLHF	TGCGCCAGCAGCCAAGATGGGACAGCCAAGAATTCACCCCTCCACTTT
TRBV28	NA	TRBJ2-3	NA	CASSNSGVRGTDTQYF	TGTGCCAGCAGTAACTCGGGGGTTAGGGGCACAGATACGCAGTATTTT
TRBV7-9	NA	TRBJ1-4	NA	CASSWEGGKLFF	TGTGCCAGCAGCTGGGAGGGGGGAAAACTGTTTTTT
TRBV27	NA	TRBJ1-5	NA	CASSPQGSIFSNQPQHF	TGTGCCAGCAGCCCTCAAGGTTCGATTTTTAGCAATCAGCCCCAGCATTTT
TRBV5-1	NA	TRBJ2-7	NA	CASRVGSSSSYEQYF	TGCGCCAGCAGGGTGGGGTCTAGCAGCTCCTACGAGCAGTACTTC
TRBV7-3	TRBD2	TRBJ2-3	NA	CASSLTSGVTDTQYF	TGTGCCAGCAGCTTAACTAGCGGGGTCACAGATACGCAGTATTTT
TRBV28	NA	TRBJ1-6	NA	CASSTQQGYSPLHF	TGTGCCAGCAGTACTCAACAGGGTTACTCACCCCTCCACTTT
TRBV4-3	NA	TRBJ1-2	NA	CASSQDVGLYGYTF	TGCGCCAGCAGCCAAGATGTAGGGCTCTATGGCTACACCTTC
TRBV19	NA	TRBJ1-2	NA	CASSPPNYGYTF	TGTGCCAGTAGTCCGCCTAACTATGGCTACACCTTC
TRBV5-1	TRBD1	TRBJ1-4	once	CASSLGGQGAEKLFF	TGCGCCAGCAGCTTGGGGGGACAGGGGGCTGAAAAACTGTTTTTT
TRBV9	TRBD2	TRBJ2-2	NA	CASSVLAANTGELFF	TGTGCCAGCAGCGTTCTAGCGGCGAACACCGGGGAGCTGTTTTTT
TRBV4-2	TRBD2	TRBJ2-3	NA	CASSQEGRGGPVTDTQYF	TGTGCCAGCAGCCAAGAAGGGCGGGGGGGCCCTGTGACAGATACGCAGTATTTT
TRBV27	NA	TRBJ2-7	NA	CASSFIGRGEQYF	TGTGCCAGCAGTTTTATCGGGAGAGGCGAGCAGTACTTC
TRBV27	NA	TRBJ1-4	NA	CASSKSRGFNEKLFF	TGTGCCAGCAGCAAGTCTAGGGGATTTAATGAAAAACTGTTTTTT
TRBV11-3	TRBD1	TRBJ1-2	NA	CASSALGTGSGYTF	TGTGCCAGCAGTGCACTCGGGACAGGCAGCGGCTACACCTTC
TRBV7-9	TRBD1	TRBJ2-7	NA	CASSRDRGRYEQYF	TGTGCCAGCAGCAGGGACAGGGGTCGGTACGAGCAGTACTTC
TRBV9	NA	TRBJ1-1	NA	CASSVAGGANTEAFF	TGTGCCAGCAGCGTAGCGGGGGGGGCGAACACTGAAGCTTTCTTT
TRBV4-3	NA	TRBJ1-5	NA	CASSQLGRNQPQHF	TGCGCCAGCAGCCAATTAGGCCGGAATCAGCCCCAGCATTTT
TRBV6-1	NA	TRBJ1-2	NA	CASSPSGGIGYTF	TGTGCCAGCAGTCCCTCCGGGGGCATTGGCTACACCTTC
TRBV24-1	NA	TRBJ2-7	few	CATSDAASHEQYF	TGTGCCACCAGTGATGCGGCGTCCCACGAGCAGTACTTC
TRBV4-2	TRBD2	TRBJ2-3	NA	CASSQFELAGGRDTQYF	TGTGCCAGCAGCCAGTTTGAACTAGCGGGGGGCCGAGATACGCAGTATTTT
TRBV6-5	NA	TRBJ1-2	NA	CASREGSGANYGYTF	TGTGCCAGCAGGGAGGGGTCAGGAGCTAACTATGGCTACACCTTC
TRBV9	NA	TRBJ2-5	NA	CASSRARGRQETQYF	TGTGCCAGCAGCCGGGCAAGGGGGAGACAAGAGACCCAGTACTTC
TRBV6-5	NA	TRBJ1-4	NA	CASSFSRGGEKLFF	TGTGCCAGCAGTTTTAGCAGGGGAGGGGAAAAACTGTTTTTT
TRBV6-5	TRBD1	TRBJ1-1	NA	CASTLRDRANTEAFF	TGTGCCAGCACTCTCCGGGACAGGGCGAACACTGAAGCTTTCTTT
TRBV24-1	NA	TRBJ2-3	few	CATSDFQGLGTDTQYF	TGTGCCACCAGTGATTTTCAGGGGCTAGGTACAGATACGCAGTATTTT
TRBV10-3	TRBD2	TRBJ2-7	NA	CAISSRGGRDYEQYF	TGTGCCATCAGTTCCCGTGGGGGGAGGGACTACGAGCAGTACTTC
TRBV6-5	NA	TRBJ2-3	NA	CASSSGARGGTDTQYF	TGTGCCAGCAGTTCGGGGGCGAGGGGAGGCACAGATACGCAGTATTTT
TRBV15	NA	TRBJ2-5	NA	CATSSTAGTQYF	TGTGCCACCAGCAGTACCGCGGGGACCCAGTACTTC
TRBV5-6	NA	TRBJ1-2	NA	CASSLRLYGYTF	TGTGCCAGCAGCTTGCGTCTTTATGGCTACACCTTC
TRBV7-2	TRBD2	TRBJ2-5	NA	CASSRTSGEETQYF	TGTGCCAGCAGTCGGACTAGCGGGGAAGAGACCCAGTACTTC
TRBV12-3/TRBV12-4	NA	TRBJ1-3	once	CASSLSNTIYF	TGTGCCAGCAGTTTATCAAACACCATATATTTT
TRBV6-1	NA	TRBJ2-6	NA	CASSEVGGGGANVLTF	TGTGCCAGCAGTGAAGTGGGGGGAGGCGGGGCCAACGTCCTGACTTTC
TRBV7-6	TRBD1	TRBJ2-6	NA	CASSGQTGGAGVLTF	TGTGCCAGCAGCGGACAGACAGGGGGGGCAGGCGTCCTGACTTTC
TRBV5-1	TRBD2	TRBJ2-3	NA	CASSLVLADKDTQYF	TGCGCCAGCAGCTTGGTTCTAGCGGATAAAGATACGCAGTATTTT
TRBV2	NA	TRBJ1-4	NA	CASSEYPGTSQREKLFF	TGTGCCAGCAGTGAATACCCGGGGACATCCCAACGCGAAAAACTGTTTTTT
TRBV30	NA	TRBJ1-2	NA	CAMGGRIEGYTF	TGTGCGATGGGCGGCCGGATAGAAGGCTACACCTTC
TRBV19	NA	TRBJ2-3	NA	CASSLLSGTDTQYF	TGTGCCAGTAGTCTCCTTTCCGGCACAGATACGCAGTATTTT
TRBV11-2	NA	TRBJ2-1	NA	CASSLRVLEQFF	TGTGCCAGCAGCTTGAGGGTTTTGGAGCAGTTCTTC
TRBV2	NA	TRBJ2-1	NA	CASSGDRGNEQFF	TGTGCCAGCAGTGGGGACCGAGGGAATGAGCAGTTCTTC
TRBV19	TRBD2	TRBJ2-2	NA	CASSIRLAGHTGELFF	TGTGCCAGTAGTATAAGACTAGCGGGGCACACCGGGGAGCTGTTTTTT
TRBV28	NA	TRBJ2-7	NA	CASSLQVTHEQYF	TGTGCCAGCAGTTTACAGGTTACACACGAGCAGTACTTC